This TCR beta chain was profiled in a study of cytomegalovirus exposure and HLA in healthy donors. Looking at the study overall: Clustering assigned about 80% of the approximately 400 genotyped donors to the Caucasian-associated ancestry cluster.

In its sample, this clone was seen a few times. The antigen remains unidentified. The V gene's germline CDR1 is MNHNS and CDR2 SASEGT. J lost 2 bases, V lost 2 bases, and 6 bases had no gene match. This CDR3 comprises 17 residues. Vbeta (60) and Jbeta (13) primers were used in the PCR. TCRdb's copy holds only in-frame clones and misses some; the assay was immunoSEQ multiplex PCR. The table includes over 150,000 clones, approximately 80% detected once. Whole-study results and caveats: A list of 164 TCR beta chains associated with cytomegalovirus was given. It was reported that TCR beta sequences correctly inferred the HLA-A and HLA-B alleles for most subjects. There were a few CMV-associated chains whose specificity for CMV antigens was confirmed in vitro.

V gene TRBV6-1 combines with J gene TRBJ2-3, with 11 bases that match TRBD1. The sample taken for sequencing was PBMCs. The clonotype comes from a man between 25 and 39 years old in good health and CMV-seropositive. CDR3 nucleotide sequence: TGTGCCAGCAGTGAACCGGGACAGGGGGGGGTCACAGATACGCAGTATTTT. This sequence encodes CASSEPGQGGVTDTQYF.